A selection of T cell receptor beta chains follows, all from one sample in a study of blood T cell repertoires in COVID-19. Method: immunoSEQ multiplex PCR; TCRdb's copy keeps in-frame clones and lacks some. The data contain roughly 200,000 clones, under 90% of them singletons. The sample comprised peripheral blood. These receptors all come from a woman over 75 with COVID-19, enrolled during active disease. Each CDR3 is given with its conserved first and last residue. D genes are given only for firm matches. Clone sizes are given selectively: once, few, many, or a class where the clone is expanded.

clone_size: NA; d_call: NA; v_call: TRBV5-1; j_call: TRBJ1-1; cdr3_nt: TGCGCCAGCAGCGCCACTATGAACACTGAAGCTTTCTTT; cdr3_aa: CASSATMNTEAFF
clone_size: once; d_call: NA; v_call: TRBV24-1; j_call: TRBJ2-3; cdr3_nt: TGTGCCACCAGTGATTTGCTCACAGATACGCAGTATTTT; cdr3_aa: CATSDLLTDTQYF
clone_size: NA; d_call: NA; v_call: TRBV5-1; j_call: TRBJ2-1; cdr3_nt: TGCGCCAGCAGCTCCCACTTGGCGCGGTCCTACAATGAGCAGTTCTTC; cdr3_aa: CASSSHLARSYNEQFF
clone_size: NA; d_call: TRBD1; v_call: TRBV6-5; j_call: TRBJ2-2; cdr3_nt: TGTGCCAGTTGGGACAGGTCGAACACCGGGGAGCTGTTTTTT; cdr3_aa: CASWDRSNTGELFF
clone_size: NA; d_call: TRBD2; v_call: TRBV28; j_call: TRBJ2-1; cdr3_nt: TGTGCCAGCAGTACCTTAGCGGGGGGCGCCAATGAGCAGTTCTTC; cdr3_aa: CASSTLAGGANEQFF
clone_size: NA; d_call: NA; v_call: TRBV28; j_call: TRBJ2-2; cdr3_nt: TGTGCCAGCAGTTCGCCAGGGGCAAGCACCGGGGAGCTGTTTTTT; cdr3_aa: CASSSPGASTGELFF
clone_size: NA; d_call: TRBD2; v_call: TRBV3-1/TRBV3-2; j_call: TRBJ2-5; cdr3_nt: TGTGCCAGCAGCCTCCGGGGAGCGGGGGGCCTGGAGACCCAGTACTTC; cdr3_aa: CASSLRGAGGLETQYF
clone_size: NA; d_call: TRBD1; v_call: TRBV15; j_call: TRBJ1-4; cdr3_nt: TGTGCCACCAGCAGGTCCCCAGGGGGGAATGAAAAACTGTTTTTT; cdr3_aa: CATSRSPGGNEKLFF
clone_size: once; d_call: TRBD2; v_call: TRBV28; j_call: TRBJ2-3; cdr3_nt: TGTGCCAGCAGTCTAGGGCCTAGCGGGGGGACCGCAGATACGCAGTATTTT; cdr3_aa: CASSLGPSGGTADTQYF
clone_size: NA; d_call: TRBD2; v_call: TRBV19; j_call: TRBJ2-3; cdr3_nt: TGTGCCAGTAGTATACAGGGAGGGGCAGATACGCAGTATTTT; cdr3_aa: CASSIQGGADTQYF
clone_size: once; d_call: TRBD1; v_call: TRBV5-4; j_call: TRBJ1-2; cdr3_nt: TGTGCCAGCAGCTCCCTGGGACAGAACTATGGCTACACCTTC; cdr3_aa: CASSSLGQNYGYTF
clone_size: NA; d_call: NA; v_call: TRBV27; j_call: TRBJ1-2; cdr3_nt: TGTGCCAGCAGTGCTATAGAGAAAAATTTGGCGGGATACACCTTC; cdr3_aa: CASSAIEKNLAGYTF
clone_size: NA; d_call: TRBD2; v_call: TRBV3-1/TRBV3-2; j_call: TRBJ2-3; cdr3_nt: TGTGCCAGCAGCCACACTAGCGGGGGATCGACGCAGTATTTT; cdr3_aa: CASSHTSGGSTQYF
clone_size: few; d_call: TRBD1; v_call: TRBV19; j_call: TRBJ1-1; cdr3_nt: TGTGCCAGTAGCCCTAAGGGACAGGGGGGATTTGGAAACACTGAAGCTTTCTTT; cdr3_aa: CASSPKGQGGFGNTEAFF
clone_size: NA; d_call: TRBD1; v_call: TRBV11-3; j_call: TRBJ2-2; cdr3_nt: TGTGCCAGCTCGGGAACCGGACAGGGTGGGACCGGGGAGCTGTTTTTT; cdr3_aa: CASSGTGQGGTGELFF
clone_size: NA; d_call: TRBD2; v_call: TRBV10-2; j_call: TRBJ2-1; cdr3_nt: TGCGCCAGCAGTGAGCCTAGCGGGGGGATCTCCTCAATGAAGCAGTTCTTC; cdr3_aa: CASSEPSGGISSMKQFF
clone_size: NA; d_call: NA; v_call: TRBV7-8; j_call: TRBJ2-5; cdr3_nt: TGTGCCAGCAGCCGGGGGGCGGGGGAGGTTGAGACCCAGTACTTC; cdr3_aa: CASSRGAGEVETQYF
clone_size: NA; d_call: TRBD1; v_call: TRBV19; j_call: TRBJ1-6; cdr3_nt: TGTGCCAGTACCCCGGGACAGGGAAATTCACCCCTCCACTTT; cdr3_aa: CASTPGQGNSPLHF
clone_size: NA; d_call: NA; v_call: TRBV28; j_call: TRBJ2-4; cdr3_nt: TGTGCCAGCAGTCCCACAATGCAGGGGCCAGCCAAAAACATTCAGTACTTC; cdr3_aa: CASSPTMQGPAKNIQYF
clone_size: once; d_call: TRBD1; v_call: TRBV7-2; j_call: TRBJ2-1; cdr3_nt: TGTGCCAGCAGCGTGGGACAGGGAAGTAATAATGAGCAGTTCTTC; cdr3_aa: CASSVGQGSNNEQFF
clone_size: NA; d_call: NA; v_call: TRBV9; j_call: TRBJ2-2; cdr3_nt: TGTGCCAGCAGAGGCGACAGGATGAACACCGGGGAGCTGTTTTTT; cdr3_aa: CASRGDRMNTGELFF
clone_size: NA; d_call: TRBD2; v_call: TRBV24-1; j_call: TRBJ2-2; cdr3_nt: TGTGCCACCGGGACTAGCGGGACCGGGGAGCTGTTTTTT; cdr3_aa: CATGTSGTGELFF
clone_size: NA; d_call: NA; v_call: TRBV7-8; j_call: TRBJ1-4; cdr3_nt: TGTGCCAGCTCCCCACGCCGGTCGAATGAAAAACTGTTTTTT; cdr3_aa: CASSPRRSNEKLFF
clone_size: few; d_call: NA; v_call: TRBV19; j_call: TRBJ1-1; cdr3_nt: TGTGCCAGTAGTACGACCGGGTACACTGAAGCTTTCTTT; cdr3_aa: CASSTTGYTEAFF
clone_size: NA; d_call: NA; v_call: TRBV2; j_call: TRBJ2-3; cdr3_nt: TGTGCCAGCAGTGAAGCTGGACTAAAAAGCACAGATACGCAGTATTTT; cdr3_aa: CASSEAGLKSTDTQYF
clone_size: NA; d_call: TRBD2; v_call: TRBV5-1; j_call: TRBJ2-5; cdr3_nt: TGCGCCAGCAGCTTGGCGGCGGGGGGGCGAGAGACCCAGTACTTC; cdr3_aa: CASSLAAGGRETQYF
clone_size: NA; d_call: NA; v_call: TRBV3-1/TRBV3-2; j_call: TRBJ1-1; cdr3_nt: TGTGCCAGCAGTCGCTACCACCCGAGAGAGAGCACTGAAGCTTTCTTT; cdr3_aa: CASSRYHPRESTEAFF
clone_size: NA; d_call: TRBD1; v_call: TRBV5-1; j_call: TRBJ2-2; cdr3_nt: TGCGCCAGCAGCTTCGGACAGGGCGGCACCGGGGAGCTGTTTTTT; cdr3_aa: CASSFGQGGTGELFF
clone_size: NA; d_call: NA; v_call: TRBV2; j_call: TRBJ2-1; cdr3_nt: TGTGCCAGCAGTGAAGGGGAGGAAAATGAGCAGTTCTTC; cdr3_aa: CASSEGEENEQFF
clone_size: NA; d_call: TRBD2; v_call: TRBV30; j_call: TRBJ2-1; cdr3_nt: TGTGCCTGGAGGCAACTAGCGGGGGGCCTCAGCTCCTACAATGAGCAGTTCTTC; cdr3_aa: CAWRQLAGGLSSYNEQFF
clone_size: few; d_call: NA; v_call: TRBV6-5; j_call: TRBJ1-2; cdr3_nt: TGTGCCAGCAGGGACATTGGGAACTATGGCTACACCTTC; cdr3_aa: CASRDIGNYGYTF
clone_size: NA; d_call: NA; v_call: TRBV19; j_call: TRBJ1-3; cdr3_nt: TGTGCCAGTAGTCCCTCCTCTGGTCCAGACTCTGGAAACACCATATATTTT; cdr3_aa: CASSPSSGPDSGNTIYF
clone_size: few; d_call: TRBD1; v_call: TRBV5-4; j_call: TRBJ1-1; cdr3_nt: TGTGCCAGCAGCCCCGGGACAGGGAGGGCTGAAGCTTTCTTT; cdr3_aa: CASSPGTGRAEAFF
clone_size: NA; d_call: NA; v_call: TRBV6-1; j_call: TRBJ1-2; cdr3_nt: TGTGCCAGCAGTGACCCTCCTACCTCAGGCTACACCTTC; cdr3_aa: CASSDPPTSGYTF
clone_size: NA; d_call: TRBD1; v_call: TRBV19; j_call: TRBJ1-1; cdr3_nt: TGTGCCAGTAGTATAGGATGGGACAGGGGGAACACTGAAGCTTTCTTT; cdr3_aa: CASSIGWDRGNTEAFF
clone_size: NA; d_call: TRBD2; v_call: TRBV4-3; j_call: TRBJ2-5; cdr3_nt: TGCGCCAGCAGCCACGGGGGGGCCCCCGAGACCCAGTACTTC; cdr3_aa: CASSHGGAPETQYF
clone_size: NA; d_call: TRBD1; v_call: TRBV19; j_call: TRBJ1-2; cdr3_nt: TGTGCCAGTAGTAGCGGACAGGGGGAGAACTATGGCTACACCTTC; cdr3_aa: CASSSGQGENYGYTF
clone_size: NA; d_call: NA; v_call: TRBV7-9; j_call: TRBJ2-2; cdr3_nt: TGTGCCAGCAGCTTAGCCGCAGGGTTCCTAGAGGTCGGGGAGCTGTTTTTT; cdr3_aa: CASSLAAGFLEVGELFF
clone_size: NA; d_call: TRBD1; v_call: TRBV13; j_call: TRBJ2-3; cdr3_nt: TGTGCCAGCAGGGGGACAGGGGTGGGGACAGATACGCAGTATTTT; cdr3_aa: CASRGTGVGTDTQYF
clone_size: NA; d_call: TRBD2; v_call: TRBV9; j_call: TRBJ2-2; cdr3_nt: TGTGCCAGCAGGTCTAGCGGGGGGGCCGAGACCGGGGAGCTGTTTTTT; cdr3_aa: CASRSSGGAETGELFF
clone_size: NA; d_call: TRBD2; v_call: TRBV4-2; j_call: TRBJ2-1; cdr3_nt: TGTGCCAGCAGCCAAGAAGGGACTAGCGGGGGTTTCTACAATGAGCAGTTCTTC; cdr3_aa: CASSQEGTSGGFYNEQFF
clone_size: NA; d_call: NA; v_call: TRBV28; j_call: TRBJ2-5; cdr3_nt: TGTGCCAGCAGTCTCCGGGATCTGGGGAAGACCCAGTACTTC; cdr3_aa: CASSLRDLGKTQYF
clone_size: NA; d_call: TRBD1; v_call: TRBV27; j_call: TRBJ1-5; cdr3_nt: TGTGCCAGCAGGTTACAGGGGATGATGAATCAGCCCCAGCATTTT; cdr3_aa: CASRLQGMMNQPQHF
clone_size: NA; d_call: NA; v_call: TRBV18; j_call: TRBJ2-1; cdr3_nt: TGTGCCAGCTCACCACAACAAATACGGGATTCGTCTTCGGGTGAGCAGTTCTTC; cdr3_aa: CASSPQQIRDSSSGEQFF
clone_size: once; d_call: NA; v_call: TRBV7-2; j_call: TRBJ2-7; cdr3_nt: TGTGCCAGCAGCCCGCAAAATGGGCTCTACGAGCAGTACTTC; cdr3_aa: CASSPQNGLYEQYF
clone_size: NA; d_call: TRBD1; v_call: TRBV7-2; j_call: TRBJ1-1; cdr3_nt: TGTGCCAGCACCCCAGGGGGCCTCCTCGCTGAAGCTTTCTTT; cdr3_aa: CASTPGGLLAEAFF
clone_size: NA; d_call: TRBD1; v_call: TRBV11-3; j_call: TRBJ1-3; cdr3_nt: TGTGCCAGCAGCTTACAGGGGGCCTCTGGAAACACCATATATTTT; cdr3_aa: CASSLQGASGNTIYF
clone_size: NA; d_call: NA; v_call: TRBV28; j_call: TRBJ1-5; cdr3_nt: TGTGCCAGCAGCGTCCCAGGGTCCTTCTTTTATCAGCCCCAGCATTTT; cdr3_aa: CASSVPGSFFYQPQHF
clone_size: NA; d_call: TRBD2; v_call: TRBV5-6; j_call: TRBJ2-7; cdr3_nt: TGTGCCAGCCGCCAAGGAGGAGCGGGGATCTACGAGCAGTACTTC; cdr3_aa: CASRQGGAGIYEQYF
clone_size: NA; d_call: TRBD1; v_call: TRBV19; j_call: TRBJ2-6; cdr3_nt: TGTGCCAGTAGTTCCAGACAGGGGGAGGTAGTAGCCAACGTCCTGACTTTC; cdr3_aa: CASSSRQGEVVANVLTF
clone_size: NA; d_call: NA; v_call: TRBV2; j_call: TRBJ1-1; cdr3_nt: TGTGCCACCCACCTCACAGGGAACACTGAAGCTTTCTTT; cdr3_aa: CATHLTGNTEAFF
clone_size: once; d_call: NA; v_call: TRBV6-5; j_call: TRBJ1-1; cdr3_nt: TGTGCCAGTACACCCAATGGGAACACTGAAGCTTTCTTT; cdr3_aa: CASTPNGNTEAFF
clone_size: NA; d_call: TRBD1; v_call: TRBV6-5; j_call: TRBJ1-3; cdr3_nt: TGTGCCAGCAGTTACTCCGACAGGGTGGGTGGAAACACCATATATTTT; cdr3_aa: CASSYSDRVGGNTIYF
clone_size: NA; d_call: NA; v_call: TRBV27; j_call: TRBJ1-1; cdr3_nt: TGTGCCAGCAGTTCCCCAGGGAAGAACACTGAAGCTTTCTTT; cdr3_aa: CASSSPGKNTEAFF